Below, one T cell receptor (beta chain) is given with its context. Its antigen remains unidentified. The data are from a study of cytomegalovirus exposure and HLA in healthy donors. Study-level results: The study listed approximately 160 cytomegalovirus-associated TCR beta chains. V- and J-gene trimming of TCR beta was linked (in a later analysis) to a missense DCLRE1C variant.

V lost 4 bases and J lost 0, with 10 bases in between. This CDR3 is 14 amino acids long. Per the germline V gene, CDR1 is SNHLY and CDR2 is FYNNEI. In the PCR, 60 Vbeta and 13 Jbeta primers were used. Sequencing used immunoSEQ multiplex PCR; TCRdb keeps in-frame clones, though not all of them. The sample contains around 210,000 clones, 85% of which appear only once. The sequence came from a girl under 10 years old in good health and CMV-seronegative. Sequences were obtained from PBMCs. The J gene is TRBJ2-7, the V gene TRBV2, with D uncertain. For the CDR3, the DNA is TGTGCCAGCAGTGTTGAGGTGAGCTCCTACGAGCAGTACTTC. Protein: CASSVEVSSYEQYF.